This T cell receptor beta chain derives from a study of T cells of healthy individuals. The CDR3 length is 14 residues. With V trimmed by 4 bases and J by 1 base, 4 bases remained unmatched. The germline gives CDR1 SGHRS, CDR2 YFSETQ. TCRdb analysed the 5' RACE reads with MiXCR anew, one entry per CDR3 protein. The repertoire holds about 82,000 distinct CDR3 sequences, roughly 5% seen once, with roughly 7.6% in the top ten. This clonotype was picked up many times. The TCR sequence derives from a female donor in good health. This chain joins TRBV5-1 and TRBJ2-5, with 7 bases aligning to TRBD1. The CDR3 nucleotides are TGCGCCAGCAGCAGAGGGACAGCCCAAGAGACCCAGTACTTC. The encoded protein is CASSRGTAQETQYF.